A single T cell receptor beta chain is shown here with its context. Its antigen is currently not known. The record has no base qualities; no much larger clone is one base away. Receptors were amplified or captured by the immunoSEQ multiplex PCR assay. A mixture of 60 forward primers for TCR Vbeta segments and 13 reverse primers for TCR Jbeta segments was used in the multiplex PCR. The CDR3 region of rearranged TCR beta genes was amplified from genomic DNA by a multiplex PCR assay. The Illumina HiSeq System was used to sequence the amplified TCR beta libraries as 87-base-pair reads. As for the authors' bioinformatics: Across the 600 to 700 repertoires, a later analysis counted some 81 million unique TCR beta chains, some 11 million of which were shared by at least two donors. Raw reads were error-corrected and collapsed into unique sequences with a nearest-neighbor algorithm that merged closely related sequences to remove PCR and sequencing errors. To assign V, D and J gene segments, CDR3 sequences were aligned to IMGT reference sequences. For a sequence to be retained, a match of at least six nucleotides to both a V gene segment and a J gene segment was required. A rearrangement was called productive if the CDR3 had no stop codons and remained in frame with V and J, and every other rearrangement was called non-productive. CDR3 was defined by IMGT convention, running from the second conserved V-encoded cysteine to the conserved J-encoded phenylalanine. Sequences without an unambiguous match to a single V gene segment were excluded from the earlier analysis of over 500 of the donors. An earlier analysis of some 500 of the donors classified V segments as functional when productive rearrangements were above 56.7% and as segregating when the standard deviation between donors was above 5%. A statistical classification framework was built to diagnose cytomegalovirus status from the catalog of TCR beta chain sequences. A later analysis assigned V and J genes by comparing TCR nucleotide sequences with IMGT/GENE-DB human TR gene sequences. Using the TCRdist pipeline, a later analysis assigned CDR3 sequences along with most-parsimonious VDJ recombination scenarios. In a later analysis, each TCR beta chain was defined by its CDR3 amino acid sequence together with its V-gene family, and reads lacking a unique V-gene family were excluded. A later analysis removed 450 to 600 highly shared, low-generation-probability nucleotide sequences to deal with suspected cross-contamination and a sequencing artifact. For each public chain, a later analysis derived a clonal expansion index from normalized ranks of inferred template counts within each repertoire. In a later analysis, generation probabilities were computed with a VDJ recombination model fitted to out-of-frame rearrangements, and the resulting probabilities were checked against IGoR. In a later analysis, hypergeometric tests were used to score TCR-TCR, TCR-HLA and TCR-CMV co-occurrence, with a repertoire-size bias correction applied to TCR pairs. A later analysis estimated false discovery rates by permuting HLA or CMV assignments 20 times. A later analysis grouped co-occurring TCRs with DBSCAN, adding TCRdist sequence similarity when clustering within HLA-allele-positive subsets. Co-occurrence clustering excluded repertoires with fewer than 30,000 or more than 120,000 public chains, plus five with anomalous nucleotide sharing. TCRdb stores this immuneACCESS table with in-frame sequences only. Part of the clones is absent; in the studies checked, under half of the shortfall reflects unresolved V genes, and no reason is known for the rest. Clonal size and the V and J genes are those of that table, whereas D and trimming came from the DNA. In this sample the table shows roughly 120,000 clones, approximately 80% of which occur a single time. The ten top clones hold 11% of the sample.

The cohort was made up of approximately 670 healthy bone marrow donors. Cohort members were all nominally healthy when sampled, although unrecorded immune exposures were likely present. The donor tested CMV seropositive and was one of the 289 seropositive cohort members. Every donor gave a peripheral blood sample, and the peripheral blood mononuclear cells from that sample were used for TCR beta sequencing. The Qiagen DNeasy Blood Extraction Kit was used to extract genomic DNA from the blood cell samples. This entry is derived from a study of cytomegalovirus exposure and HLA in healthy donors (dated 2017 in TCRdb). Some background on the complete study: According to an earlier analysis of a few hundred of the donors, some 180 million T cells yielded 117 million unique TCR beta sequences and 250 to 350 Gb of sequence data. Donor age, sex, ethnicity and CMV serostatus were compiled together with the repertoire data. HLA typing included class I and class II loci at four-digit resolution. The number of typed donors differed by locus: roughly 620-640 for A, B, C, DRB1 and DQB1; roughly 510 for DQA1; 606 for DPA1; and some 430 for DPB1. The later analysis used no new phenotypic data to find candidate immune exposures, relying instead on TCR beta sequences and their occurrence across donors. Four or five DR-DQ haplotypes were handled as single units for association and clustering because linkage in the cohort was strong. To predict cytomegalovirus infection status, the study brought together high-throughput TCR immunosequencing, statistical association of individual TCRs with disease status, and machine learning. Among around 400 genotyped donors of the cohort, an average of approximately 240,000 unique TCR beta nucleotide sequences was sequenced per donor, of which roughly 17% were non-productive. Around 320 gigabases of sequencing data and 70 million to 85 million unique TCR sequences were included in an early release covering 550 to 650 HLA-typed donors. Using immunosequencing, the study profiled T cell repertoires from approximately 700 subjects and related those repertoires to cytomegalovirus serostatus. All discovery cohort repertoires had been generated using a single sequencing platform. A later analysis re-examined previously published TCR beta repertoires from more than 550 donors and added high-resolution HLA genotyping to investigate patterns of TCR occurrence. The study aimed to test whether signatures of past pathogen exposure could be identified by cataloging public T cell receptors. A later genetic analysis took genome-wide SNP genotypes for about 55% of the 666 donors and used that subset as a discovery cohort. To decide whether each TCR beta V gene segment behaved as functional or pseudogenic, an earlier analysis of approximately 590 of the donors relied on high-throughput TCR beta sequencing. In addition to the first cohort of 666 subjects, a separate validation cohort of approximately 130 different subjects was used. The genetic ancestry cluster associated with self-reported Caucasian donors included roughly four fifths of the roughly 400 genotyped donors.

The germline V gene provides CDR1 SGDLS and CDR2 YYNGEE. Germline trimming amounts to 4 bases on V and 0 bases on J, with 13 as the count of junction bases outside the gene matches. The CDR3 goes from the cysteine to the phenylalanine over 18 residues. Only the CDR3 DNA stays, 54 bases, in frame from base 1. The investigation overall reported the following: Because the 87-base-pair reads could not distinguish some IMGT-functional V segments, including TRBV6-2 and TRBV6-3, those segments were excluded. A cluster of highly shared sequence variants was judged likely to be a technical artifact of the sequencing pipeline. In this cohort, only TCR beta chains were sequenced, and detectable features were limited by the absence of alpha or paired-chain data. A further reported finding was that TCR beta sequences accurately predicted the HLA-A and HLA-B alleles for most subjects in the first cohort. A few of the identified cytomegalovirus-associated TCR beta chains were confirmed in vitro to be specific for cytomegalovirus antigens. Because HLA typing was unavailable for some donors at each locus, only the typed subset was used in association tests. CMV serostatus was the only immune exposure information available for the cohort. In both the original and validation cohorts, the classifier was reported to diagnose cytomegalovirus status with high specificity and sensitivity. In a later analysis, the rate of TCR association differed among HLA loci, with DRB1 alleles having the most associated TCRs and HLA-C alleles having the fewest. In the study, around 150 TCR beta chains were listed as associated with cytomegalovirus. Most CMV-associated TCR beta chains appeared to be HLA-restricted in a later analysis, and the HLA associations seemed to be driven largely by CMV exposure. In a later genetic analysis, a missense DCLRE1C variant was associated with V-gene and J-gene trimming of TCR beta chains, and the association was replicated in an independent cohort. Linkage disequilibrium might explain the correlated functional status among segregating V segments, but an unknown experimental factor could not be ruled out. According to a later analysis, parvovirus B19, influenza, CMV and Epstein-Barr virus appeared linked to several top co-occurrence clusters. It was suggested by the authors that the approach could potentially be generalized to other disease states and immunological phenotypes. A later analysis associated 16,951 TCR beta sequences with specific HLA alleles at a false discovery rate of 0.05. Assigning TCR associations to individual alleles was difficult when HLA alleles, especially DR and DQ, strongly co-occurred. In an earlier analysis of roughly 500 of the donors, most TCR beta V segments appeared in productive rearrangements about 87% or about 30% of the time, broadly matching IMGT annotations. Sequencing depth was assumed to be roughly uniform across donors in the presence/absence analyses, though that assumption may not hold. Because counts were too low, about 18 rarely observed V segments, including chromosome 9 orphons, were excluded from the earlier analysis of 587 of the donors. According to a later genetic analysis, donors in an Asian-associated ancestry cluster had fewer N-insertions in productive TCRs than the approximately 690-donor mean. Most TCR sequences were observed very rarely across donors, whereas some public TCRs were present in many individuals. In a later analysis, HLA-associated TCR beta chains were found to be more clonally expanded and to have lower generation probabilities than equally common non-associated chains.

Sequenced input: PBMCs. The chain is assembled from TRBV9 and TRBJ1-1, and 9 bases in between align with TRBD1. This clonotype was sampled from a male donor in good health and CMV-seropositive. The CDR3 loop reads CASSPRTPGTGLNTEAFF. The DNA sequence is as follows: TGTGCCAGCAGCCCGCGTACCCCCGGGACAGGGTTGAACACTGAAGCTTTCTTT. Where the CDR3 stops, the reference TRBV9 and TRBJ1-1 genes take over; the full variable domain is DSGVTQTPKHLITATGQRVTLRCSPRSGDLSVYWYQQSLDQGLQFLIQYYNGEERAKGNILERFSAQQFPDLHSELNLSSLELGDSALYFCASSPRTPGTGLNTEAFFGQGTRLTVV.